The T cell receptor beta chain described here comes from a study of blood T cell repertoires in COVID-19. Libraries were prepared by immunoSEQ multiplex PCR; TCRdb keeps only in-frame clonotypes and omits some of them. The sample carries approximately 200,000 clones, approximately 81% recorded once. In germline, CDR1 is LGHDT, CDR2 YNNKEL (reference sequence). This CDR3 contains 14 residues. Trimming cost V 0 bases and J 9 bases, with 9 bases left between them. This rearrangement joins TRBV3-1 (or the pseudogene TRBV3-2) to TRBJ1-6; no clear D gene. The receptor was derived from a person between 65 and 79 years old with COVID-19, enrolled during active disease. Sequences were obtained from peripheral blood. The CDR3 DNA reads as TGTGCCAGCAGCCAAGATCCCGGCGGTTCACCCCTCCACTTT. The encoded protein is CASSQDPGGSPLHF.